This passage covers 17 T cell receptor beta chains from one sample sequenced in a study of T cell changes during pregnancy in multiple sclerosis. Data came from immunoSEQ multiplex PCR; TCRdb stores just in-frame clones and leaves some out. The sample lists about 39,000 clones; about nine tenths were seen once. Material: CD4+ T cells from peripheral blood mononuclear cells, obtained in the first trimester of pregnancy. These receptors all come from a female donor in good health, enrolled as a control in a pregnancy study.

This chain joins TRBV28 and TRBJ1-2; D perhaps matches TRBD1 (6 bases). CDR1 and CDR2 from the germline V gene are MDHEN and SYDVKM. Trimming cost V 6 bases and J 8 bases, with 22 bases left between them. This CDR3 region has 15 residues. This CDR3 reads CASRAIHRDTLGYTF. The CDR3 DNA sequence: TGTGCCAGCAGAGCGATCCACCGGGACACCTTAGGCTACACCTTC.

The chain carries TRBV19 and TRBJ1-1; 9 nucleotides align to TRBD1. CDR1 LNHDA and CDR2 SQIVND come from the germline V gene (reference sequence). This CDR3 has 16 amino acids. V was clipped by 8 bases and J by 3 bases; unmatched bases: 13. This CDR3 reads CASSSGTGTVYTEAFF. CDR3 DNA sequence: TGTGCCAGTTCCTCCGGGACAGGGACGGTCTACACTGAAGCTTTCTTT.

The chain has TRBV6-5 and TRBJ2-7, with D possibly being TRBD1 (6 bases). This CDR3 is built from 15 residues. Deletions cut 2 bases from V and 0 bases from J, with 11 bases between. Germline-derived CDR1 and CDR2 are MNHEY and SVGAGI. The CDR3 protein is CASSYLTGSSYEQYF. The CDR3 DNA follows: TGTGCCAGCAGTTACCTAACAGGGAGCTCCTACGAGCAGTACTTC.

The chain has TRBV28 and TRBJ1-2; D perhaps matches TRBD1 (6 bases). The CDR3 is 13 residues long. Trimming removed 7 bases at V and 4 bases at J, with 13 bases between. CDR1 and CDR2 from the germline V gene are MDHEN and SYDVKM. CDR3 DNA sequence: TGTGCCAGCACTCCGGGGGGCGCCTATGGCTACACCTTC. Its translation is CASTPGGAYGYTF.

The chain joins TRBV5-6 to TRBJ2-6, with a possible D match to TRBD1 (6 bases). Germline CDR1 reads SGHDT; CDR2 reads YYEEEE. CDR3 length: 15 amino acids. V lost 3 bases and J 2 bases, leaving 9 bases between the germline ends. The CDR3 region has the DNA TGTGCCAGCAGCTCCAGGGGAACTGGGGCCAACGTCCTGACTTTC. It encodes CASSSRGTGANVLTF.

J is TRBJ2-5 and V is TRBV11-1, with 10 nucleotides matching TRBD2. The CDR3 has 14 residues. CDR1 is SGHAT and CDR2 is FQDESV in the germline V gene (reference sequence). Trimming cost V 5 bases and J 6 bases; bases outside gene matches: 6. The CDR3 is CASSLGLAIKTQYF. In DNA, the CDR3 is TGTGCCAGCAGCCTGGGACTAGCGATAAAGACCCAGTACTTC. Full variable domain (remainder filled in from reference TRBV11-1 and TRBJ2-5): EAEVAQSPRYKITEKSQAVAFWCDPISGHATLYWYRQILGQGPELLVQFQDESVVDDSQLPKDRFSAERLKGVDSTLKIQPAELGDSAMYLCASSLGLAIKTQYFGPGTRLLVL.

The chain links TRBV4-1 to TRBJ2-2; no clear D. Germline V CDR1 and CDR2: MGHRA, YSYEKL. This CDR3 spans 17 amino acids. Trimming removed 1 base from V and 5 bases from J, with 17 bases in between. Here the CDR3 DNA reads TGCGCCAGCAGCCAAGGGGTTCGCGGTTCAGCTACCGGGGAGCTGTTTTTT. Encoded protein: CASSQGVRGSATGELFF.

The chain has TRBV5-4 and TRBJ1-6; TRBD1 matches 7 bases. The CDR3 runs to 13 residues. Unmatched junction bases numbered 2, after V lost 4 bases and J lost 7 bases. Germline loops: CDR1 SGHNT, CDR2 YYREEE (reference sequence). This chain's CDR3 is CASSRDSNSPLHF. CDR3 coding DNA: TGTGCCAGCAGCCGGGACAGCAATTCACCCCTCCACTTT.

V gene TRBV5-5 combines with J gene TRBJ1-5; no definite D call. Germline assignment: CDR1 SGHKS and CDR2 YYEKEE (reference sequence). V dropped 2 bases and J dropped 5 bases, with 8 bases sitting between them. This CDR3 contains 13 residues. Here the CDR3 reads CASSFEAYQPQHF. CDR3 nucleotide sequence: TGTGCCAGCAGCTTCGAAGCCTATCAGCCCCAGCATTTT.

The count of this clone is one. The rearrangement uses TRBV5-1 and TRBJ1-2; D is unresolved. In germline, CDR1 is SGHRS, CDR2 YFSETQ. Trimming removed 4 bases at V and 8 bases at J, with 12 bases between. CDR3 length equals 12 residues. As DNA, the CDR3 is TGCGCCAGCAGCCCGCCAGGTAGAGGCTACACCTTC. Protein product: CASSPPGRGYTF.

This clone was seen more than once but under ten times. Other DNA sequences in this specimen translate into the identical CDR3. CDR3 region: CASRTAGGSYEQYF. The CDR3 nucleotides read TGTGCCAGCAGAACAGCAGGGGGGTCCTACGAGCAGTACTTC. The chain has TRBV28 and TRBJ2-7; weak D call: TRBD1 (7 bases). Germline lookup yields CDR1 MDHEN and CDR2 SYDVKM. V was cut by 6 bases and J by 1 base, with 13 bases left in between. This CDR3 is built from 14 residues.

The chain joins TRBV25-1 to TRBJ1-2; D is perhaps TRBD1 (6 bases). Trimming shortened V by 3 bases and J by 1 base, and 6 bases separated the two germline ends. From germline, CDR1 is MGHDK and CDR2 SYGVNS. This CDR3 is 13 amino acids long. CDR3 amino acids: CASSDRGNYGYTF. The CDR3 DNA reads TGTGCCAGCAGTGACAGGGGTAACTATGGCTACACCTTC.

The gene calls are TRBV7-9 and TRBJ1-3; D unresolved. Trimming stripped 0 bases from V and 4 bases from J, with 7 bases between. The CDR3 contains 14 residues. Germline loops: CDR1 SEHNR, CDR2 FQNEAQ (reference sequence). The CDR3 bases are TGTGCCAGCAGCTTAGCGGGCCAAGGAAACACCATATATTTT. Protein product: CASSLAGQGNTIYF. Full variable domain (remainder filled in from reference TRBV7-9 and TRBJ1-3): DTGVSQNPRHKITKRGQNVTFRCDPISEHNRLYWYRQTLGQGPEFLTYFQNEAQLEKSRLLSDRFSAERPKGSFSTLEIQRTEQGDSAMYLCASSLAGQGNTIYFGEGSWLTVV.

The chain combines TRBV10-3 with TRBJ1-2; D gene uncertain. CDR3 length: 15 residues. V was cut by 6 bases and J by 0 bases, with 14 bases left in between. CDR1 ENHRY and CDR2 SYGVKD come from the germline V gene. The CDR3 region has the DNA TGTGCCATCAGGCGAGCCGGGGTAACTAACTATGGCTACACCTTC. Amino acid sequence: CAIRRAGVTNYGYTF.

This chain connects TRBV28 to TRBJ2-4, with no clear D. Germline V gene data show CDR1 as MDHEN and CDR2 as SYDVKM. Trimming stripped 6 bases from V and 3 bases from J, with 12 bases between. The CDR3 spans 14 residues. For the CDR3, the DNA is TGTGCCAGCAGCCCTAGTATCGGCAAAAACATTCAGTACTTC. This sequence encodes CASSPSIGKNIQYF. Together with reference TRBV28 and TRBJ2-4, the CDR3 gives the full variable domain: DVKVTQSSRYLVKRTGEKVFLECVQDMDHENMFWYRQDPGLGLRLIYFSYDVKMKEKGDIPEGYSVSREKKERFSLILESASTNQTSMYLCASSPSIGKNIQYFGAGTRLSVL.

The chain joins TRBV25-1 to TRBJ2-7; tentatively, D is TRBD1 (7 bases). Germline-derived CDR1 and CDR2 are MGHDK and SYGVNS. The CDR3 is 14 amino acids. V lost 7 bases and J lost 9, with 22 bases in between. Written as DNA, the CDR3 is TGTGCCAGCACCTCAAACAGGCAGGGGGGAGCGCAGTACTTC. This translates into CASTSNRQGGAQYF.

This clone was seen a single time. The chain combines TRBV6-5 with TRBJ2-2; 9 bases agree with TRBD2. CDR1 and CDR2 from the germline V gene are MNHEY and SVGAGI. After removal of 0 bases from V and 4 bases from J, the junction contained 3 bases not matched to a gene. The CDR3 loop spans 16 amino acids. CDR3 protein: CASSYSSGGPTGELFF. The CDR3 DNA reads as TGTGCCAGCAGTTACTCGAGCGGGGGGCCCACCGGGGAGCTGTTTTTT.